What follows are 15 T cell receptor beta chains derived from one specimen sequenced in a study of Tregs in tolerant kidney transplant recipients. TCRdb's table, derived via immunoSEQ multiplex PCR, lists solely in-frame clones and lacks some. The sample lists tens of thousands of clones, approximately 98% occurring once. This specimen was CD4+ T cells from blood, taken before the transplant. Receptor source: a human donor who received a combined kidney and bone marrow transplant.

The chain joins TRBV29-1 to TRBJ1-2; TRBD1 matches at 9 bases. Germline CDR1 and CDR2: SQVTM and ANQGSEA. The CDR3 totals 14 residues. After removal of 6 bases from V and 7 bases from J, the junction contained 12 bases not matched to a gene. The CDR3 sequence is CSVRDPQGAGGYTF. As DNA, the CDR3 is TGCAGCGTGCGTGACCCACAGGGGGCGGGTGGCTACACCTTC.

This clone has only one observation. The chain couples TRBV7-3 to TRBJ1-6; tentative D call: TRBD1 (5 bases). The length of the CDR3 is 13 residues. Germline CDR1 reads SGHTA; CDR2 reads FQGTGA. Trimming pared 2 bases from V and 8 bases from J, leaving 7 bases between. CDR3 region: CASSLQGDSPLHF. Here the CDR3 DNA reads TGTGCCAGCAGCTTACAAGGGGATTCACCCCTCCACTTT.

The chain employs TRBV7-3 and TRBJ2-3; the D gene is possibly TRBD2 (5 bases). From germline, CDR1 is SGHTA and CDR2 FQGTGA. This CDR3 has 17 amino acids. V shed 2 bases and J shed 3 bases, with 18 bases lying between them. As DNA, the CDR3 is TGTGCCAGCAGCTTATTAGGTGTCGGGGTCTCGACAGATACGCAGTATTTT. Its protein is CASSLLGVGVSTDTQYF.

The chain links TRBV5-1 to TRBJ1-2; 7 positions match TRBD1. Germline CDR1 and CDR2: SGHRS and YFSETQ. V was pared by 3 bases and J by 0 bases, with 2 bases of the junction left unmatched. The CDR3 loop spans 14 amino acids. DNA for the CDR3: TGCGCCAGCAGCTCAGGGACAGCTAACTATGGCTACACCTTC. It specifies CASSSGTANYGYTF.

This rearrangement joins TRBV10-3 to TRBJ2-3; TRBD1 matches at 7 bases. Trimming removed 6 bases from V and 2 bases from J; junction bases left unmatched: 5. CDR1 and CDR2 from the germline V gene are ENHRY and SYGVKD. The CDR3 extends over 14 amino acids. The CDR3 region is CAIRKTGPTDTQYF. CDR3 nucleotides: TGTGCCATCAGGAAGACAGGGCCCACAGATACGCAGTATTTT.

The CDR3 is CAWTRGTSHRADTQYF. The CDR3 DNA follows: TGTGCCTGGACCAGAGGGACATCCCATAGGGCAGATACGCAGTATTTT. The V and J genes are TRBV30 and TRBJ2-3, with D tentatively TRBD1 (6 bases). Germline V gene lookup returns CDR1 GTSNPN and CDR2 SVGIG (reference sequence). The V end was cut by 4 bases, the J end by 4 bases, with 21 bases between. The CDR3 contains 16 residues.

The J gene is TRBJ1-3, the V gene TRBV6-6, with TRBD1 as a possible D gene (5 bases). The germline V gene encodes CDR1 MNHNY and CDR2 SVGAGI (reference sequence). The V end lost 6 bases, the J end lost 4 bases, and 16 bases lay between the germline ends. The CDR3 length is 15 residues. As DNA, the CDR3 is TGTGCCAGCAGACAGGACCCGCGGGAGGGAAACACCATATATTTT. Protein product: CASRQDPREGNTIYF.

The rearrangement links TRBV7-7 to TRBJ2-5, with 9 bases identical to TRBD1. Unmatched junction bases numbered 2, after V lost 1 base and J lost 2 bases. The CDR3 extends over 15 amino acids. The germline CDR1 and CDR2 sequences are SSHAT and FNYEAQ (reference sequence). CDR3 loop: CASSLGTGVQETQYF. The CDR3, as DNA: TGTGCCAGCAGCTTAGGGACAGGGGTACAAGAGACCCAGTACTTC.

The rearrangement joins TRBV20-1 to TRBJ1-2; D is perhaps TRBD1 (5 bases). Per the germline V gene, CDR1 is DFQATT and CDR2 is SNEGSKA (reference sequence). The CDR3 totals 11 residues. In nucleotides, the CDR3 is TGCAGGGTCCCAGGGAACTATGGCTACACCTTC. This encodes CRVPGNYGYTF.

V gene TRBV11-3 combines with J gene TRBJ2-7, with TRBD2 as a possible D gene (6 bases). CDR1 and CDR2 from the germline V gene are SGHNT and YENEEA. This CDR3 is built from 16 residues. The germline V and J ends were trimmed by 0 bases and 0 bases, with 12 bases remaining between them. CDR3 sequence: CASSLDHLTSSYEQYF. The CDR3 DNA is TGTGCCAGCAGCTTAGACCACTTGACTAGCTCCTACGAGCAGTACTTC.

This chain connects TRBV4-3 to TRBJ2-7; D unclear. There are 14 residues in the CDR3. With 0 bases removed from V and 2 bases from J, the gap between germline ends came to 8 bases. Per germline, CDR1 LGHNA and CDR2 YSLEER. The CDR3: CASSQDFTAYEQYF. The DNA for the CDR3 is TGCGCCAGCAGCCAAGACTTTACGGCCTACGAGCAGTACTTC.

The chain is built from TRBV7-2 and TRBJ2-7, with a tentative D call TRBD2 (6 bases). Germline V gene data show CDR1 as SGHTA and CDR2 as FQGNSA. V lost 2 bases and J lost 1, with 21 bases in between. This CDR3 region has 18 residues. The CDR3 nucleotides read TGTGCCAGCAGCTTAAGAATTTTTACGGGGACTGCTTCCTACGAGCAGTACTTC. Its protein product is CASSLRIFTGTASYEQYF.

This clone has only one observation. V and J are TRBV29-1 and TRBJ1-2; tentatively, D is TRBD1 (6 bases). Germline CDR1 reads SQVTM; CDR2 reads ANQGSEA. The CDR3 sequence is 14 residues long. V dropped 2 bases and J dropped 3 bases, with 13 bases sitting between them. This CDR3 reads CSVETQGYDYGYTF. The DNA of the CDR3 is TGCAGCGTTGAAACCCAGGGGTATGACTATGGCTACACCTTC. The full variable domain, rest sourced from reference TRBV29-1 and TRBJ1-2, is SAVISQKPSRDICQRGTSLTIQCQVDSQVTMMFWYRQQPGQSLTLIATANQGSEATYESGFVIDKFPISRPNLTFSTLTVSNMSPEDSSIYLCSVETQGYDYGYTFGSGTRLTVV.

The chain combines TRBV27 with TRBJ1-5; the D is unclear. CDR1 MNHEY and CDR2 SMNVEV come from the germline V gene (reference sequence). The CDR3 is 15 amino acids. The V end was cut by 8 bases, the J end by 5 bases, with 19 bases between. The CDR3 protein is CASGSPGWTDQPQHF. CDR3 bases: TGTGCCAGCGGATCCCCGGGATGGACTGATCAGCCCCAGCATTTT.

V gene TRBV7-2 combines with J gene TRBJ2-1; no definite D call. This CDR3 region has 16 residues. Trimming stripped 2 bases from V and 0 bases from J, with 11 bases between. CDR1 is SGHTA and CDR2 is FQGNSA in the germline V gene. In DNA form, the CDR3 reads TGTGCCAGCAGCTTACATGGCGGAATCTCCTACAATGAGCAGTTCTTC. Translation gives CASSLHGGISYNEQFF.